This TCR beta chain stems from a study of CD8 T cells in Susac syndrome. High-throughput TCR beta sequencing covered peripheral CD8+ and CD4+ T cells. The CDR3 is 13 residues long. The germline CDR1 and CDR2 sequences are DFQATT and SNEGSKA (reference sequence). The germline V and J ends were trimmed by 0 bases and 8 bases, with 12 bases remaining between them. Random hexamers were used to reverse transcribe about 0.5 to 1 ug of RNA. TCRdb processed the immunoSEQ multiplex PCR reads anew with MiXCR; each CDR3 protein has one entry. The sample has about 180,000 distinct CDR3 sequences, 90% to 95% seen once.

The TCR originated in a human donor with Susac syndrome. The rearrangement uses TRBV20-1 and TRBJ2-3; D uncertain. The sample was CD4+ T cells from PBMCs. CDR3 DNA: TGCAGTGCTAGAGAAGGGCCCAGGTTTACGCAGTATTTT. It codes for CSAREGPRFTQYF.